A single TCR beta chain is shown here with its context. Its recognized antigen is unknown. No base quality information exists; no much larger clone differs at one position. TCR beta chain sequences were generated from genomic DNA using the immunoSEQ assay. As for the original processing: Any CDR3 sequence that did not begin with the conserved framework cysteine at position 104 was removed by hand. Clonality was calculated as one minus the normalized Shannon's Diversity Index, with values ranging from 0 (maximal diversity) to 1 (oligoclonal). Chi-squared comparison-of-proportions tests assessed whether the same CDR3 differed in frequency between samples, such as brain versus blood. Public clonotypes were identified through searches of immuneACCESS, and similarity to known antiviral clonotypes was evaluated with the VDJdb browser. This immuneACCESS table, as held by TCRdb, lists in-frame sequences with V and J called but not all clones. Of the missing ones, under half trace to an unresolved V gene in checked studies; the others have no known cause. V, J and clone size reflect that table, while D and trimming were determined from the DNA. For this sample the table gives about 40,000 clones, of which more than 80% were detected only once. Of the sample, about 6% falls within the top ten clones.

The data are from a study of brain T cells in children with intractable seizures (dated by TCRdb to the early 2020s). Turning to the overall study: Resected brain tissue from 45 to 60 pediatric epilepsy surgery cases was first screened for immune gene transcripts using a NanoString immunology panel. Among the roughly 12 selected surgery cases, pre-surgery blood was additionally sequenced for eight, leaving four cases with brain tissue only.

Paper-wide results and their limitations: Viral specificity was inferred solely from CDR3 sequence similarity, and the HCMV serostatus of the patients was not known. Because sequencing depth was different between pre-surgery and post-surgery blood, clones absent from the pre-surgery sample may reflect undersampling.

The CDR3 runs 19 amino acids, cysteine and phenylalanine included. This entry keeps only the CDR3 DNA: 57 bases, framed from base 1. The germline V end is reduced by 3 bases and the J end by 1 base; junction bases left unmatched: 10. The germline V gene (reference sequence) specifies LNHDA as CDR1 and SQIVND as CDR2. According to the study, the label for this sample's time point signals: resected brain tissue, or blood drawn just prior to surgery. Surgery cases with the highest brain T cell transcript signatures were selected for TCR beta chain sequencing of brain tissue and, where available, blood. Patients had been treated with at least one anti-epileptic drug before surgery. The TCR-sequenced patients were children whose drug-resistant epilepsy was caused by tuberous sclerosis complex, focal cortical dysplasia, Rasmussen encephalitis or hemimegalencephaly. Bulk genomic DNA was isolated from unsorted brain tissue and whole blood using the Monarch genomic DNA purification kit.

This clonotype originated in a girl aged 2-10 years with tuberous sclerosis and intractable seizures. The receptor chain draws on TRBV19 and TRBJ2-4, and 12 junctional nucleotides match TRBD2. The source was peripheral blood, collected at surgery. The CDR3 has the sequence CASSISASGGARAKNIQYF. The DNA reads TGTGCCAGTAGTATCTCGGCTAGCGGGGGGGCCAGGGCCAAAAACATTCAGTACTTC.